This TCR beta chain came from a study of blood T cell repertoires in COVID-19. The overall study: The United States, Italy and Spain were the sources of the acute and convalescent COVID-19 samples. PBMCs, B-cell-depleted T cells, or T cells provided the cDNA or gDNA that made up the material.

Authors' data handling: How many nucleated cells were present was estimated from reference gene primer amplification. Profiling relied on immunoSEQ multiplex PCR, and the TCRdb table lists in-frame clones only, not all of them. The D gene and trimming were derived from the DNA, and the V and J assignments and clone size from that table. Of some 160,000 clones in the sample, more than 80% were seen once. This CDR3 comprises 13 residues. Germline CDR1 is MNHEY and CDR2 is SVGAGI. V lost 6 bases and J lost 6, with 15 bases in between. The source is a woman aged 60 to 75 with active COVID-19. Material for sequencing was peripheral blood. This rearrangement joins TRBV6-5 to TRBJ2-7, with D possibly being TRBD1 (6 bases). CDR3 in DNA: TGTGCCAGCAGGAAACAGGGTAACTCCGAGCAGTACTTC. This gives the protein CASRKQGNSEQYF.